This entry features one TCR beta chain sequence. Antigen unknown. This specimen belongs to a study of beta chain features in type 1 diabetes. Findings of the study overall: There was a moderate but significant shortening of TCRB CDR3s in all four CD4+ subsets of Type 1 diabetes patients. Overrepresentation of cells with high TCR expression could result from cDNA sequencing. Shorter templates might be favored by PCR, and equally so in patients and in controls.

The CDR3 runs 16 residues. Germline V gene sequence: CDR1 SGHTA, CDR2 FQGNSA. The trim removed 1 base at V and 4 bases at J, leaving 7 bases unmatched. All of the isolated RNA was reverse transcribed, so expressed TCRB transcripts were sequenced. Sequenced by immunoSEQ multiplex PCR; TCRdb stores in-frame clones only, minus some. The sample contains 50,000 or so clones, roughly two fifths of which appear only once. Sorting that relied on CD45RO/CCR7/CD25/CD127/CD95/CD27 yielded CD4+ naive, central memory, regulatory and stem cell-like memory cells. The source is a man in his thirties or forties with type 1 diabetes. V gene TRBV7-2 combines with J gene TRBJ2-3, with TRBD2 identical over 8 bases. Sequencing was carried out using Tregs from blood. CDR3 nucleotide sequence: TGTGCCAGCAGCTTAGGGGCCAGCGGGAGATCAGATACGCAGTATTTT. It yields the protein CASSLGASGRSDTQYF.